This T cell receptor (beta chain) emerged from a study of vaccination effects on CD4 cells after COVID-19 (dated by TCRdb to 2021 to 2024). Some background on the complete study: In the ViraFEST assay, PBMC were stimulated with viral peptide pools, and TCR sequencing was then used to find antigen-specific CD4+ T cell clonotypes based on their expansion. Across the study, the median time from the second dose to post-vaccine sampling was 72 days (range 14 to 241). Two million PBMC per well were cultured in IMDM with about 4.8% human AB serum, around 9.1 IU/ml IL-2 and gentamicin, plus 10 ug/ml peptides. In both COVID-19 convalescent patients and infection-naive vaccine recipients, the study compared SARS-CoV-2 spike-specific CD4+ TCR repertoires from before mRNA vaccination with those from after it. A total of some eleven COVID-19 convalescent patients and a few SARS-CoV-2-naive healthy vaccine recipients were included in the full study. The Oncomine TCR Beta short-read assay on an Illumina iSeq 100 was used to sequence cultures from other donors in the study.

This clone was counted a few times. The antigen it binds to is not known. It has no much larger one-base neighbor in the sample; base qualities were not kept. After around 11 days of culture, CD4+ T cells were isolated with the EasySep CD4+ T cell isolation kit. Participants received two doses of either the BNT162b2 or the mRNA-1273 mRNA SARS-CoV-2 vaccine. None of the healthy vaccine recipients had a prior SARS-CoV-2 infection, which was confirmed by nucleocapsid antibody tests that came back negative both before and after vaccination. Half of the culture medium was replaced with fresh IL-2-containing medium on days 3 and 7. Unless noted otherwise, every peptide stimulation condition was grown in triplicate wells. PBMC were separated from whole blood using Ficoll-Paque Plus gradient centrifugation and were then either cryopreserved at -140C or used fresh. The QIAamp micro DNA kit was used to extract genomic DNA from the cultured CD4+ T cells.

The library came from the immunoSEQ multiplex PCR assay. TCR beta CDR3 sequencing was performed on DNA from the cultured, isolated CD4+ T cells. The authors' analysis ran thus. Non-productive TCR sequences were removed, reads were trimmed to the CDR3 region, and CDR3s of at least 7 amino acids were retained. The MANAFEST web app was used to pick out antigen-specific clonotypes by comparing their expansion in peptide wells with that in reference cultures. Positive clones required FDR<0.05 expansion versus reference and all other wells, odds ratio above 5, and frequency above 0.1% in two replicate wells. Clonotypes significantly expanded in SARS-CoV-2 spike wells and in at least one common cold coronavirus spike condition were defined as cross-reactive. CDR3 similarity was assessed by Levenshtein distance with the stringdist R package, and unrooted trees were built with ape in R 3.6.1. The immuneACCESS repertoire file appears here via TCRdb, limited to in-frame rearrangements. These files lack a portion of the clones; in checked studies, under half of the deficit traces to unresolved V genes, and the cause of the others is not known. Clonal size and the V and J genes are those of that table, whereas D and trimming came from the DNA. In this sample the table shows tens of thousands of clones, 74% of which occur a single time. 2.2% of the sample is held by the ten biggest clonotypes.

What the research found in general, with its limitations: Among healthy vaccine recipients, nearly all vaccine-induced clones were SARS-CoV-2 mono-reactive, and just 1 of 255 was cross-reactive with common cold coronaviruses. Both infection-induced and vaccine-induced clones contracted markedly at late post-vaccination timepoints, which is consistent with waning T cell responses. The study was limited by a small number of convalescent patients and lacked early post-infection timepoints.

The CDR3 sequence holds 13 residues, the cysteine and phenylalanine included. Of all the DNA, just the CDR3 is kept, 39 bases in frame from base 1. At the junction V is shortened by 11 bases and J by 3 bases, with 13 bases in between. The germline V gene supplies CDR1 SGHAT and CDR2 FQNNGV. The source material was CD4+ T cells from PBMCs cultured without peptide, sampled after COVID-19 vaccination. The origin of this receptor is a human donor who received a COVID-19 vaccine. The chain joins TRBV11-2 to TRBJ1-4; the D gene cannot be resolved reliably. The nucleotide sequence reads as follows: TGTGCCTCCCGGGTTCTGGCTAATGAAAAACTGTTTTTT. It specifies CASRVLANEKLFF. The full variable domain, with segments outside the CDR3 supplied by the reference TRBV11-2 and TRBJ1-4 proteins, appears as EAGVAQSPRYKIIEKRQSVAFWCNPISGHATLYWYQQILGQGPKLLIQFQNNGVVDDSQLPKDRFSAERLKGVDSTLKIQPAKLEDSAVYLCASRVLANEKLFFGSGTQLSVL.